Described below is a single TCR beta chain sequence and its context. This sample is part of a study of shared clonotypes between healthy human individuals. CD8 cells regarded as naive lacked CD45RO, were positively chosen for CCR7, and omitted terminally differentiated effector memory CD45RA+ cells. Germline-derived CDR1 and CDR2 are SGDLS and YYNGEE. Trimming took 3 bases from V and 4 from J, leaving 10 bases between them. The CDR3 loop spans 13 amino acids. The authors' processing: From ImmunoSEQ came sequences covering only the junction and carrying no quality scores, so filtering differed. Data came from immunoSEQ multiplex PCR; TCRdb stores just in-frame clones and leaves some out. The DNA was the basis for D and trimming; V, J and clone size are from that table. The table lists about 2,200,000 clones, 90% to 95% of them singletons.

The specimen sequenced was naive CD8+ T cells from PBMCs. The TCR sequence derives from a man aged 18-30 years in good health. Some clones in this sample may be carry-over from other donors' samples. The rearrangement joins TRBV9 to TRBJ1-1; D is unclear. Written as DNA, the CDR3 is TGTGCCAGCAGCGCCCCCCCGAGCACTGAAGCTTTCTTT. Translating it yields CASSAPPSTEAFF.